The rows below give T cell receptor beta chains drawn from one sample of a study of esophageal squamous cell carcinoma under preoperative chemotherapy. TCRdb fed the PCR reads into MiXCR, producing one record per CDR3 protein. The sample has about 20,000 distinct CDR3 sequences; more than 45% are singletons. Sampling was done from a patient given preoperative chemotherapy. The origin of the receptors is a human donor with esophageal squamous cell carcinoma. The donor label of this sample is uncertain. Both conserved end residues are part of each CDR3. Each record gives: V gene, D gene, CDR3 length, J gene, clone size, CDR3 protein, CDR3 DNA. The D gene is left open where the match is weak. Some rows mark clone size as missing; the rest say once, few, many or name a class of expanded clone.

>TRBV7-2|-|15|TRBJ2-5|-
CARGFGLGSPDTQYF
TGTGCCAGGGGCTTTGGGCTGGGGAGCCCAGATACGCAGTACTTC
>TRBV7-2|TRBD1|16|TRBJ2-3|few
CASKTTTGARTDTQYF
TGTGCCAGCAAGACAACCACAGGGGCTCGCACAGATACGCAGTATTTT
>TRBV6-5|-|15|TRBJ2-5|-
CASSYVAARAETQYF
TGTGCCAGCAGTTACGTAGCAGCCAGGGCGGAGACCCAGTACTTC
>TRBV7-6|TRBD2|19|TRBJ2-3|medium-sized
CASSSRTSSREIYTDTQYF
TGTGCCAGCAGCTCTCGGACTAGCAGCCGCGAAATTTACACAGATACGCAGTATTTT
>TRBV24-1|TRBD2|16|TRBJ2-1|-
CATSDALAGGYNEQFF
TGTGCCACCAGCGACGCCTTAGCGGGAGGCTACAATGAGCAGTTCTTC
>TRBV7-2|TRBD2|15|TRBJ2-5|-
CASSPAGGGAETQYF
TGTGCCAGCAGCCCAGCGGGAGGGGGCGCGGAGACCCAGTACTTC
>TRBV7-2|-|12|TRBJ2-1|-
CASSLTTGAQFF
TGTGCCAGCAGCTTAACAACGGGCGCGCAGTTCTTC
>TRBV7-2|TRBD1|16|TRBJ2-1|few
CASSVTGGRLYNEQFF
TGTGCCAGCAGCGTTACAGGGGGCCGTCTCTACAATGAGCAGTTCTTC
>TRBV7-2|-|15|TRBJ2-1|medium-sized
CASSSGLTTYNEQFF
TGTGCCAGCAGCTCGGGACTGACCACCTACAATGAGCAGTTCTTC
>TRBV12-3/TRBV12-4|-|14|TRBJ2-1|few
CASSFIETGDEQFF
TGTGCCAGCAGTTTTATTGAAACGGGGGATGAGCAGTTCTTC
>TRBV6-1|-|12|TRBJ2-1|many
CASSPAGTGQFF
TGTGCCAGCAGTCCCGCGGGCACTGGGCAGTTCTTC
>TRBV7-6|-|16|TRBJ2-1|-
CASSLFGSSVPNEQFF
TGTGCCAGCAGCTTATTTGGCTCCTCGGTGCCCAATGAGCAGTTCTTC
>TRBV7-9|TRBD1|16|TRBJ2-6|-
CASSTGQGNGSNVQTF
TGTGCCAGCAGCACGGGACAGGGGAACGGCTCCAACGTCCAGACTTTC
>TRBV7-9|TRBD2|15|TRBJ2-1|medium-sized
CASSIGTSGYNEQFF
TGTGCCAGCAGCATTGGGACTAGCGGATACAATGAGCAGTTCTTC
>TRBV7-8|-|16|TRBJ2-2|medium-sized
CASSYVMRGRGGELFF
TGTGCCAGCAGCTACGTGATGCGGGGTCGAGGCGGGGAGCTGTTTTTT
>TRBV7-8|-|14|TRBJ2-1|many
CASSLPGRDNEQFF
TGTGCCAGCAGCTTACCCGGGAGAGATAATGAGCAGTTCTTC
>TRBV11-1|TRBD2|14|TRBJ2-5|-
CASSSRRGLETQYF
TGTGCCAGCAGCTCTCGGCGGGGGTTAGAGACCCAGTACTTC
>TRBV11-2|TRBD1|15|TRBJ2-3|many
CASSVRDRYTDTQYF
TGTGCCAGCAGCGTCCGGGACAGGTACACAGATACGCAGTATTTT
>TRBV5-6|-|15|TRBJ2-3|many
CASSLGGPGTDTQYF
TGTGCCAGCAGCTTGGGGGGGCCTGGTACAGATACGCAGTATTTT
>TRBV7-3|-|14|TRBJ2-7|-
CGSRGGRARNTQYF
TGTGGCAGCAGGGGGGGACGAGCCAGAAACACGCAGTACTTC
>TRBV6-1|TRBD1|14|TRBJ2-7|few
CASTPGQGFSEQYF
TGTGCCAGCACTCCGGGACAGGGTTTTTCCGAGCAGTACTTC
>TRBV6-5|-|13|TRBJ1-4|-
CASQIRTNEKLFF
TGTGCCAGCCAGATACGAACTAATGAAAAACTGTTTTTT
>TRBV7-8|TRBD2|16|TRBJ2-7|many
CASSRASGTSVYEQYF
TGTGCCAGCAGCCGGGCTAGCGGGACCTCTGTCTACGAGCAGTACTTC
>TRBV12-3/TRBV12-4|-|14|TRBJ2-4|-
CASSLREAKNTQYF
TGTGCCAGCAGTTTAAGGGAAGCCAAAAACACCCAGTACTTC
>TRBV7-6|-|15|TRBJ2-3|-
CVSSLEGLATDTQYF
TGTGTCAGCAGCTTAGAGGGTCTAGCGACGGATACGCAGTATTTT
>TRBV12-3/TRBV12-4|TRBD2|17|TRBJ2-1|-
CASSLLFAGGPDNEQFF
TGTGCCAGCAGTTTACTTTTTGCGGGAGGGCCCGACAATGAGCAGTTCTTC
>TRBV7-3|TRBD1|16|TRBJ2-5|many
CASSPTGTGVLETQYF
TGTGCCAGCAGCCCTACCGGGACAGGGGTCCTTGAGACCCAGTACTTC
>TRBV11-3|TRBD2|15|TRBJ2-3|few
CASSSWTSGTDTQYF
TGTGCCAGCAGCTCCTGGACTAGCGGGACAGATACGCAGTATTTT
>TRBV6-1|-|13|TRBJ2-5|few
CASTGRGGETQYF
TGTGCCAGCACCGGCCGAGGGGGAGAGACCCAGTACTTC
>TRBV27|TRBD1|15|TRBJ2-7|-
CASSSPGQGAHEQYF
TGTGCCAGCAGTTCGCCGGGACAGGGGGCCCACGAGCAGTACTTC
>TRBV11-1|-|13|TRBJ1-1|-
CASSLGPNTEAFF
TGTGCCAGCAGCTTAGGGCCGAACACTGAAGCTTTCTTT
>TRBV7-2|-|14|TRBJ2-3|-
CAGSRGGVPDTQYF
TGTGCGGGCAGCAGGGGCGGGGTCCCAGATACGCAGTATTTC
>TRBV5-1|TRBD2|16|TRBJ2-3|-
CASSLVSGRFADTQYF
TGCGCCAGCAGCTTGGTGAGCGGGAGGTTCGCAGATACGCAGTATTTT
>TRBV6-1|TRBD1|14|TRBJ2-7|-
CASSLRGKLDEQYF
TGTGCCAGCAGCCTCAGGGGGAAGTTAGACGAGCAGTACTTC
>TRBV12-3/TRBV12-4|TRBD1|14|TRBJ2-6|-
CASTGDRQQETLTF
TGTGCCAGTACAGGGGATCGGCAACAAGAGACCCTGACTTTC
>TRBV5-1|TRBD2|15|TRBJ2-5|-
CASSLETSGSETQYF
TGCGCCAGCAGCTTGGAGACTAGCGGTTCGGAGACCCAGTACTTC
>TRBV7-9|-|13|TRBJ1-2|once
CASSLSGLNGYTF
TGTGCCAGCAGCTTATCGGGGCTGAATGGCTACACCTTC
>TRBV20-1|-|12|TRBJ2-4|-
CSAGVPENIQYF
TGCAGTGCTGGGGTGCCGGAAAACATTCAGTACTTC
>TRBV7-9|TRBD2|18|TRBJ2-1|medium-sized
CASSLSPGLAERYNEQFF
TGTGCCAGCAGCTTATCGCCGGGACTAGCGGAGAGATACAATGAGCAGTTCTTC
>TRBV6-1|-|14|TRBJ2-1|few
CASSELRTYGEQFF
TGTGCCAGCAGTGAGTTGCGGACCTACGGGGAGCAGTTCTTC
>TRBV7-2|TRBD2|16|TRBJ2-1|few
CASSLSGASSYNEQFF
TGTGCCAGCAGCTTAAGCGGGGCTAGCTCCTACAATGAGCAGTTCTTC
>TRBV7-2|-|15|TRBJ2-7|few
CASSLIPGERYEQYF
TGTGCCAGCAGCTTAATCCCAGGGGAGCGCTACGAGCAGTACTTC
>TRBV6-4|-|13|TRBJ2-4|many
CASSDSTKNIQYF
TGTGCCAGCAGTGACTCCACCAAAAACATTCAGTACTTC
>TRBV6-1|-|12|TRBJ2-3|-
CASSKEGDTQYF
TGTGCCAGCAGTAAGGAGGGGGATACGCAGTATTTT
>TRBV5-6|-|11|TRBJ2-1|few
CASSLANEQFF
TGTGCCAGCAGCTTGGCAAATGAGCAGTTCTTC
>TRBV6-5|-|18|TRBJ1-2|many
CASSSNGGRVRTGYGYTF
TGTGCCAGCAGTTCCAATGGAGGGAGGGTGAGGACGGGGTATGGCTACACCTTC
>TRBV27|TRBD2|20|TRBJ2-1|-
CASSLHALAGVKSSYNEQFF
TGTGCCAGCAGTTTACACGCGCTAGCGGGAGTGAAAAGCTCCTACAATGAGCAGTTCTTC
>TRBV12-3/TRBV12-4|TRBD1|14|TRBJ2-1|-
CASMRGLSYNEQFF
TGTGCCAGCATGAGGGGGCTTTCGTACAATGAGCAGTTCTTC
>TRBV7-8|-|15|TRBJ2-7|-
CASSSADSYSYEQYF
TGTGCCAGCAGCTCGGCTGACAGCTACTCCTACGAGCAGTACTTC
>TRBV5-5|TRBD1|15|TRBJ1-4|-
CASSLSGQDNEKLFF
TGTGCCAGCAGCTTGTCGGGACAGGATAATGAAAAACTGTTTTTT
>TRBV7-9|-|12|TRBJ2-5|many
CASSDPPETQYF
TGTGCCAGCAGTGACCCCCCAGAGACCCAGTACTTC
>TRBV24-1|-|14|TRBJ2-5|-
CATAGHRTQETQYF
TGTGCCACCGCCGGACACCGAACCCAAGAGACCCAGTACTTC